These 12 T cell receptor beta chains were sequenced from one sample in a study of beta chain features in type 1 diabetes. General study results and limits: Patients with Type 1 diabetes showed moderately but significantly shorter TCRB CDR3s in all four CD4+ subsets.

Reverse transcribing all isolated RNA meant expressed TCRB transcripts were sequenced. The data were produced by immunoSEQ multiplex PCR, yet TCRdb's version contains in-frame clones alone and is incomplete. The sample includes 100,000 to 150,000 clones, approximately 9% seen only once; the top ten take 0.65% to 0.75%. These receptors' targets are unknown. Sequenced sample: central memory CD4+ T cells from blood. These receptors were obtained from a man under 40 with type 1 diabetes.

In its sample, this clone was seen a few times. Here the CDR3 DNA reads TGTGCCAGCAGCTTCTCCCGCCAGGAGCAGTACTTC. It specifies CASSFSRQEQYF. The chain carries TRBV14 and TRBJ2-7; D not resolved. The V and J ends lost 5 bases and 7 bases respectively, with 12 bases between them. CDR1 SGHDN and CDR2 FVKESK come from the germline V gene. This CDR3 has 12 residues.

In its sample, this clone was seen a few times. V gene TRBV2 combines with J gene TRBJ2-5; D perhaps matches TRBD2 (5 bases). Between the trimmed V and J ends, which lost 1 base and 5 bases, there was a span of 11 bases. In germline, CDR1 is SNHLY, CDR2 FYNNEI. The CDR3 is made up of 14 amino acids. The DNA of the CDR3 is TGTGCCAGCAGTGAAGTGATGGGAGTGGAGACCCAGTACTTC. This encodes CASSEVMGVETQYF.

This clone came up a few times. The V and J genes are TRBV7-9 and TRBJ2-6, with a possible D match to TRBD2 (5 bases). Germline V gene data show CDR1 as SEHNR and CDR2 as FQNEAQ (reference sequence). The CDR3 length is 16 residues. The ends were cut back, 2 bases at V and 0 bases at J, with 8 bases in the middle. CDR3: CASSLNRDSGANVLTF. The CDR3 DNA follows: TGTGCCAGCAGCTTAAACCGGGACTCTGGGGCCAACGTCCTGACTTTC.

The chain recombines TRBV6-5 with TRBJ1-5; maybe TRBD1 (5 bases). Per the germline V gene, CDR1 is MNHEY and CDR2 is SVGAGI. CDR3 length: 12 amino acids. V was cut by 6 bases and J by 12 bases, with 15 bases left in between. The CDR3 sequence: CASSRRMGHQHF. CDR3 sequence (DNA): TGTGCCAGCAGCCGAAGGATGGGGCACCAGCATTTT.

The V and J genes are TRBV5-1 and TRBJ2-5; 9 nucleotides line up with TRBD1. The CDR3 is 16 amino acids. Germline-derived CDR1 and CDR2 are SGHRS and YFSETQ. V lost 4 bases and J lost 5; bases outside the gene matches: 12. CDR3 bases: TGCGCCAGCAGCCCGGGACAGGGTGTACGGTGGGAGACCCAGTACTTC. Protein sequence: CASSPGQGVRWETQYF. Full variable domain (remainder filled in from reference TRBV5-1 and TRBJ2-5): KAGVTQTPRYLIKTRGQQVTLSCSPISGHRSVSWYQQTPGQGLQFLFEYFSETQRNKGNFPGRFSGRQFSNSRSEMNVSTLELGDSALYLCASSPGQGVRWETQYFGPGTRLLVL.

This clone was seen a handful of times. This sequence joins TRBV5-1 and TRBJ1-6, with no clear D. V was shortened by 4 bases and J by 9 bases, with 17 bases between the two germline ends. Per germline, CDR1 SGHRS and CDR2 YFSETQ. The CDR3 covers 15 residues. As DNA, the CDR3 is TGCGCCAGCAGCGAGAGGCCCCAAACCATTTCACCCCTCCACTTT. It is translated as CASSERPQTISPLHF.

V usage is TRBV7-2 and J usage is TRBJ1-1; 8 nucleotides agree with TRBD1. This CDR3 region has 13 residues. CDR1 is SGHTA, CDR2 FQGNSA, per germline. V shed 3 bases, J shed 7 bases, and the junction held 4 bases outside the gene matches. The CDR3: CASSFDRGGEAFF. The CDR3 DNA is TGTGCCAGCAGCTTCGACAGGGGCGGTGAAGCTTTCTTT.

Only a few counts were recorded for this clone. The chain carries TRBV10-3 and TRBJ2-3; D gene unclear. Trimming stripped 1 base from V and 1 base from J, with 12 bases between. This CDR3 has 16 amino acids. The germline gives CDR1 ENHRY, CDR2 SYGVKD. The CDR3: CAISEYTITRTDTQYF. In nucleotides, the CDR3 is TGTGCCATCAGTGAGTATACAATTACCCGCACAGATACGCAGTATTTT.

This clone appeared a few times. This chain joins TRBV7-2 and TRBJ1-1, with TRBD1 as a possible D gene (6 bases). Trimming pared 6 bases from V and 5 bases from J, leaving 16 bases between. The CDR3 has 14 amino acids. Per the germline V gene, CDR1 is SGHTA and CDR2 is FQGNSA. CDR3 bases: TGTGCCAGCAGAAGAGTTGGGGGCGCGACTGAAGCTTTCTTT. This sequence encodes CASRRVGGATEAFF. Drawing the rest from reference TRBV7-2 and TRBJ1-1, the complete variable domain is GAGVSQSPSNKVTEKGKDVELRCDPISGHTALYWYRQSLGQGLEFLIYFQGNSAPDKSGLPSDRFSAERTGGSVSTLTIQRTQQEDSAVYLCASRRVGGATEAFFGQGTRLTVV.

In its sample, this clone was seen a few times. The CDR3 bases are TGTGCCAGCAGCTTAGAAGTCAGGGGCCACGAGCAGTACTTC. The encoded protein is CASSLEVRGHEQYF. The chain recombines TRBV7-9 with TRBJ2-7, with D possibly matching TRBD1 (6 bases). Germline CDR1 SEHNR, CDR2 FQNEAQ (reference sequence). Trimming removed 1 base at V and 5 bases at J, with 12 bases between. The CDR3 sequence is 14 residues long.

This clone was seen a handful of times. This sequence joins TRBV18 and TRBJ2-3; D might be TRBD2 (5 bases). V dropped 6 bases and J dropped 0 bases, with 13 bases sitting between them. The CDR3 extends over 15 amino acids. Looked up from germline, CDR1 is KGHSH and CDR2 is LQKENI. The CDR3 DNA is TGTGCCAGCTCCCCTAGCATCGGGAGCACAGATACGCAGTATTTT. It encodes CASSPSIGSTDTQYF.

This clone has only a few counts. At one end, the junction sequence differs from germline, possibly due to a read error. This chain connects TRBV5-1 to TRBJ2-3; 7 bases fit TRBD1. Germline-derived CDR1 and CDR2 are SGHRS and YFSETQ. The CDR3 is 16 amino acids. The CDR3 DNA reads as TGCGCCAGCAGCTTGGCGCTACAGGGGAGCAGAGATACGCAGTATTTT. It is translated as CASSLALQGSRDTQYF.